One sample yielded the 2 T cell receptor beta chains listed below, sequenced in a study of cytomegalovirus exposure and HLA in healthy donors. 13 Jbeta primers and 60 Vbeta primers were used for the PCR. Measured with immunoSEQ multiplex PCR; TCRdb has only the in-frame clones, and not every one. The sample comprises about 89,000 clones, 74% of which are singletons, and approximately 1.8% rests with the top ten. Material: PBMCs. The receptors originated from a male donor in good health and CMV-seronegative.

This chain uses TRBV27 with TRBJ1-2; 7 bases map to TRBD1. Trimming at V came to 4 bases and at J to 7 bases, leaving 9 bases not matched to a gene. The germline V gene has CDR1 MNHEY and CDR2 SMNVEV (reference sequence). The CDR3 sequence is 14 residues long. The CDR3 coding sequence is TGTGCCAGCAGTTCTACCTCTCACAGGGGTGGCTACACCTTC. Translating gives CASSSTSHRGGYTF.

The rearrangement uses TRBV28 and TRBJ1-5; 10 positions match TRBD1. Germline values: CDR1 MDHEN, CDR2 SYDVKM. The V gene end was trimmed by 6 bases and the J gene end by 6 bases; junction bases not matched to a gene: 8. The CDR3 contains 15 residues. The CDR3 is CASSPVGQGFQPQHF. The DNA of the CDR3 is TGTGCCAGCAGCCCTGTGGGACAGGGGTTTCAGCCCCAGCATTTT.